This T cell receptor beta chain was documented in a study of cytomegalovirus exposure and HLA in healthy donors (dated by TCRdb to between 2016 and 2019). For the study in its entirety: According to an earlier analysis of a few hundred of the donors, 200 million or so T cells yielded over 90 million unique TCR beta sequences and approximately 300 Gb of sequence data. An early release that covered 640 HLA-typed donors contained about 290 gigabases of sequencing data and about 93 million unique TCR sequences. Of the approximately 400 genotyped donors, less than 85% were placed in the genetic ancestry cluster associated with self-reported Caucasian donors. The study aimed to test whether signatures of past pathogen exposure could be identified by cataloging public T cell receptors. The T cell repertoires of some 700 subjects were profiled by immunosequencing and related to cytomegalovirus serostatus. In addition to the first cohort of approximately 650 subjects, a separate validation cohort of under 150 different subjects was used. The study combined high-throughput TCR immunosequencing, statistical association of individual TCRs with disease status, and machine learning to predict cytomegalovirus infection status. In a later analysis, previously published TCR beta repertoires from more than 500 donors were re-analyzed and high-resolution HLA genotyping was added so that TCR occurrence patterns could be studied. In the later analysis, no new phenotypic data were used to find candidate immune exposures; instead, reliance was placed on TCR beta sequences and their occurrence across donors. To decide whether each TCR beta V gene segment behaved as functional or pseudogenic, an earlier analysis of some 600 of the donors relied on high-throughput TCR beta sequencing. Alongside the repertoire data, information on donor age, sex, ethnicity and CMV serostatus was compiled. A later genetic analysis took genome-wide SNP genotypes for about 55% of the 666 donors and used that subset as a discovery cohort. All discovery cohort repertoires had been generated on a single sequencing platform. Both class I and class II loci were covered by HLA typing, at four-digit resolution. The number of typed donors differed by locus: 629-630 for A, B, C, DRB1 and DQB1; roughly 510 for DQA1; approximately 600 for DPA1; and 450 to 480 for DPB1. Because of strong linkage in the cohort, roughly five DR-DQ haplotypes were treated as single units for association and clustering. Across under 500 genotyped donors of the cohort, an average of about 200,000 unique TCR beta nucleotide sequences per donor were sequenced, and roughly 20% of those sequences were non-productive. Study-level results and caveats: The 87-base-pair reads could not distinguish some IMGT-functional V segments, including TRBV6-2 and TRBV6-3, so those segments were excluded. According to the authors, the approach could potentially be generalized to other disease states and immunological phenotypes. HLA typing was unavailable for some donors at each locus, so association tests used only the typed subset. According to a later genetic analysis, donors in an Asian-associated ancestry cluster had fewer N-insertions in productive TCRs than the approximately 710-donor mean. A later analysis reported that several top co-occurrence clusters appeared linked to parvovirus B19, influenza, CMV and Epstein-Barr virus. Cytomegalovirus status was reported to be diagnosed by the classifier with high specificity and sensitivity in both the original and validation cohorts. The earlier analysis of 450 to 700 of the donors excluded approximately 17 rarely observed V segments, including chromosome 9 orphons, because counts were too low. In a later analysis, TCR association rates were found to vary across HLA loci, with the most associated TCRs seen for DRB1 alleles and the fewest for HLA-C alleles. A cluster of highly shared sequence variants was judged likely to represent a technical artifact of the sequencing pipeline. CMV serostatus was the only immune exposure information available for the cohort. In an earlier analysis of 500 to 650 of the donors, most TCR beta V segments appeared in productive rearrangements about 87% or about 30% of the time, broadly matching IMGT annotations. In this cohort, only TCR beta chains were sequenced, and detectable features were limited by the absence of alpha or paired-chain data. A total of roughly 160 TCR beta chains were listed by the study as associated with cytomegalovirus. Sequencing depth was assumed to be roughly uniform across donors in the presence/absence analyses, though that assumption may not hold. A later genetic analysis associated a missense DCLRE1C variant with V-gene and J-gene trimming of TCR beta chains, and an independent cohort replicated the association. When HLA alleles, especially DR and DQ, strongly co-occurred, TCR associations were difficult to assign to individual alleles. A further reported finding was that TCR beta sequences accurately predicted the HLA-A and HLA-B alleles for most subjects in the first cohort. At a false discovery rate of 0.05, a later analysis linked under 20,000 TCR beta sequences to specific HLA alleles. In a later analysis, most CMV-associated TCR beta chains were found to appear HLA-restricted, with HLA associations seemingly driven largely by CMV exposure. Linkage disequilibrium might explain the correlated functional status among segregating V segments, but an unknown experimental factor could not be ruled out. Compared with equally common non-associated chains, HLA-associated TCR beta chains in a later analysis were more clonally expanded and had lower generation probabilities. Across donors, most TCR sequences were observed very rarely, whereas some public TCRs were present in many individuals. A few of the identified cytomegalovirus-associated TCR beta chains were confirmed in vitro to be specific for cytomegalovirus antigens.

Libraries were made using the immunoSEQ multiplex PCR assay. A mixture of 60 forward primers for TCR Vbeta segments and 13 reverse primers for TCR Jbeta segments was used in the multiplex PCR. The CDR3 region of rearranged TCR beta genes was amplified from genomic DNA by a multiplex PCR assay. Amplified TCR beta libraries were sequenced as 87-base-pair reads on the Illumina HiSeq System. As for the authors' bioinformatics: In a later analysis, around 80 million unique TCR beta chains were counted across the approximately 640 repertoires, and approximately 11 million of these chains were shared by at least two donors. Raw reads were error-corrected and collapsed into unique sequences with a nearest-neighbor algorithm that merged closely related sequences to remove PCR and sequencing errors. Alignment of CDR3 sequences to IMGT reference sequences was used to assign V, D and J gene segments. For a sequence to be retained, a match of at least six nucleotides was required to both a V gene segment and a J gene segment. A rearrangement was called productive if the CDR3 had no stop codons and remained in frame with V and J, and every other rearrangement was called non-productive. Following IMGT convention, CDR3 was defined as the stretch from the second conserved V-encoded cysteine up to the conserved J-encoded phenylalanine. In an earlier analysis of more than 550 of the donors, sequences lacking an unambiguous match to a single V gene segment were excluded. In an earlier analysis of approximately 590 of the donors, a V segment was called functional when productive rearrangements were above 56.7%, and segregating when the standard deviation between donors exceeded 5%. A statistical classification framework was built to diagnose cytomegalovirus status from the catalog of TCR beta chain sequences. In a later analysis, V and J genes were assigned by comparing TCR nucleotide sequences against IMGT/GENE-DB human TR gene sequences. The TCRdist pipeline was used in a later analysis to assign CDR3 sequences and most-parsimonious VDJ recombination scenarios. In a later analysis, each TCR beta chain was defined by its CDR3 amino acid sequence together with its V-gene family, and reads without a unique V-gene family were excluded. To address suspected cross-contamination and a sequencing artifact, a later analysis removed under 600 highly shared, low-generation-probability nucleotide sequences. For each public chain, a later analysis derived a clonal expansion index from normalized ranks of inferred template counts within each repertoire. Generation probabilities in a later analysis came from a VDJ recombination model fitted to out-of-frame rearrangements, and those results were checked against IGoR. In a later analysis, hypergeometric tests were used to score TCR-TCR, TCR-HLA and TCR-CMV co-occurrence, with a repertoire-size bias correction applied to TCR pairs. A later analysis estimated false discovery rates by permuting HLA or CMV assignments 20 times. A later analysis grouped co-occurring TCRs with DBSCAN, adding TCRdist sequence similarity when clustering within HLA-allele-positive subsets. Repertoires with fewer than 30,000 or more than 120,000 public chains were left out of co-occurrence clustering, as were five repertoires with anomalous nucleotide sharing. TCRdb retrieved this table from immuneACCESS and kept in-frame rearrangements only. Not all clones are present; in checked studies, unresolved V genes account for under half, and no reason is known for the remainder. D and trimming come from the DNA, and the V and J calls and clone size come from that table. This sample is represented by about 160,000 clones; roughly 70% of them were singletons. The ten top clones hold 2.5% to 3% of the sample.

To note about this clone: This clone's antigen is unknown. No much larger clone is present one base from it, and per-base qualities are unavailable.

The cohort was made up of several hundred healthy bone marrow donors. At the time of sampling, every cohort member was nominally healthy, though immune exposures that went unrecorded were likely present. The donor tested CMV seronegative, placing the donor among the 352 seronegative members of the cohort. Each donor provided a peripheral blood sample, and peripheral blood mononuclear cells were used for TCR beta sequencing. Genomic DNA was extracted from the blood cell samples with the Qiagen DNeasy Blood Extraction Kit. The CDR3, cysteine through phenylalanine, is 11 amino acids long. Only CDR3 DNA remains: 33 bases, in frame from the first base. Sequences SGHNT (CDR1) and YYREEE (CDR2) are obtained from the germline V gene (reference sequence). V is reduced by 2 bases and J by 8 bases, leaving a spacing of 5 bases between them.

Recombination linked TRBV5-4 to TRBJ2-1, with no confidently assigned D gene. Sequenced material: PBMCs. The receptor was derived from a woman aged 25-40 years in good health and CMV-seronegative. Here is the DNA: TGTGCCAGCAGCTTACTCGATGAGCAGTTCTTC. Its protein product is CASSLLDEQFF.